What follows describes a single TCR beta chain. Repertoires were generated with immunoSEQ multiplex PCR, while TCRdb's copy carries only in-frame clones and drops some. The sample lists 150,000 to 200,000 clones, more than 90% seen once, with over 1.1% in the top ten. This sample was taken from a study of control samples from healthy donors and cancer patients. V was cut by 5 bases and J by 5 bases, with 19 bases left in between. Germline CDR1 SEHNR, CDR2 FQNEAQ (reference sequence). The CDR3 covers 16 residues. The sequenced sample was blood. The receptor was isolated from a young man in good health. V and J are TRBV7-9 and TRBJ2-1; TRBD1 is a possible D gene (6 bases). This CDR3 reads CASSLGARPVDNEQFF. CDR3 DNA sequence: TGTGCCAGCAGCCTGGGGGCTAGACCGGTGGACAATGAGCAGTTCTTC.